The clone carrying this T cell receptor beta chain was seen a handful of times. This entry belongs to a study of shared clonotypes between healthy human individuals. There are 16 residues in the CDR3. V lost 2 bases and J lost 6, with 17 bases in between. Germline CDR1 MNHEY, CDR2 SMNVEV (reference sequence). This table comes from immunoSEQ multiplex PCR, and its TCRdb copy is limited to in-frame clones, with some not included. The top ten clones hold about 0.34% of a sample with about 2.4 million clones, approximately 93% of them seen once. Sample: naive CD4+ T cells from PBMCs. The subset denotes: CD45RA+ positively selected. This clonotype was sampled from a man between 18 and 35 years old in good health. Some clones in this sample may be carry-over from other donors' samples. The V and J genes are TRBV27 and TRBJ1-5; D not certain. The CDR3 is CASSLRGRVTGQPQHF. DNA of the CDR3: TGTGCCAGCAGTTTAAGAGGCAGAGTGACTGGTCAGCCCCAGCATTTT.